This entry concerns a single TCR beta chain. The record originates from a study of shared clonotypes between healthy human individuals. Each sorted subset replicate got 200 ng genomic DNA, about 33,000 genomes. The repertoire was sequenced with immunoSEQ multiplex PCR; TCRdb's copy has only in-frame clones and lacks some. The sample lists hundreds of thousands of clones; about two thirds were seen once. CDR1 is WNHNN, CDR2 SYGVQD, per germline (reference sequence). The CDR3 runs to 13 residues. Trimming cost V 6 bases and J 0 bases, with 5 bases left between them. The receptor was derived from a woman between 25 and 40 years old in good health. The sample consisted of memory CD4+ T cells sorted from blood. This sample's subset: CD45RA-negative fraction. The chain combines TRBV10-1 with TRBJ2-2, with unresolved D. The DNA of the CDR3 is TGCGCCAGCAGAGCCTCGAACACCGGGGAGCTGTTTTTT. It yields the protein CASRASNTGELFF.